This T cell receptor (beta chain) was observed in a study of tumor and adjacent non-tumor tissue in lung cancer. As for the study in general: The cohort had about 12 adenocarcinoma, 2 squamous cell and 1 small cell patients.

RNA was extracted from bulk tissue without any cell sorting. More than 3 cm separated this lung sample from the edge of the tumor. TCRbeta libraries were built with three rounds of nested PCR, modified from ARM-PCR. Via MiXCR, TCRdb re-called the multiplex PCR reads, giving one row per CDR3 protein. The sample shows tens of thousands of distinct CDR3 sequences, roughly 62% of them seen only once. This clonotype was recorded once. Its antigen is still unknown. Broader study findings: Patients with more diverse tumor TCRs had worse survival. Normal lung showed higher cumulative top 100 clone frequency than tumor.

The CDR3 spans 12 residues. CDR1 is SQVTM, CDR2 ANQGSEA, per germline. This sequence originates from a woman in her thirties or forties with non-small cell lung cancer. The rearrangement uses TRBV29-1 and TRBJ2-1; 9 bases map to TRBD2. Sequencing was done on a sample of distant non-tumor lung tissue. The CDR3 loop reads CGAELAGGEQFF. CDR3 DNA sequence: TGCGGCGCTGAACTAGCGGGTGGTGAGCAGTTCTTC.